This T cell receptor beta chain is from a study of cytomegalovirus exposure and HLA in healthy donors (dated by TCRdb to about 2017). Describing the broader study: According to an earlier analysis of a few hundred of the donors, roughly 180 million T cells yielded roughly 110 million unique TCR beta sequences and about 300 Gb of sequence data. Approximately 310 gigabases of sequencing data and approximately 85 million unique TCR sequences were included in an early release covering around 600 HLA-typed donors. The genetic ancestry cluster associated with self-reported Caucasian donors included 81% of the approximately 430 genotyped donors. The study was designed to test whether signatures of past pathogen exposure could be identified by cataloging public T cell receptors. The T cell repertoires of about 700 subjects were profiled by immunosequencing and related to cytomegalovirus serostatus. A separate validation cohort of about 110 different subjects was used in addition to the 666-subject first cohort. To predict cytomegalovirus infection status, the study brought together high-throughput TCR immunosequencing, statistical association of individual TCRs with disease status, and machine learning. In a later analysis, previously published TCR beta repertoires from roughly 710 donors were re-analyzed and high-resolution HLA genotyping was added so that TCR occurrence patterns could be studied. Rather than using new phenotypic data, the later analysis identified candidate immune exposures from TCR beta sequences and from how often those sequences occurred across donors. To decide whether each TCR beta V gene segment behaved as functional or pseudogenic, an earlier analysis of over 500 of the donors relied on high-throughput TCR beta sequencing. Donor age, sex, ethnicity and CMV serostatus were collected together with the repertoire data. A later genetic analysis took genome-wide SNP genotypes for about 65% of the 666 donors and used that subset as a discovery cohort. Every repertoire in the discovery cohort had been generated on one and the same sequencing platform. HLA typing included class I and class II loci at four-digit resolution. The number of typed donors differed by locus: roughly 629-640 for A, B, C, DRB1 and DQB1; 522 for DQA1; 606 for DPA1; and about 470 for DPB1. About five DR-DQ haplotypes were treated as single units for association and clustering because of strong linkage in the cohort. Across around 400 genotyped donors of the cohort, an average of about 250,000 unique TCR beta nucleotide sequences per donor were sequenced, and about a sixth of those sequences were non-productive. The investigation overall reported the following: Correlated functional status among segregating V segments might be attributable to linkage disequilibrium, but an unknown experimental factor could not be ruled out. In this cohort, only TCR beta chains were sequenced, and detectable features were limited by the absence of alpha or paired-chain data. The classifier was reported to diagnose cytomegalovirus status with high specificity and sensitivity in both the original and validation cohorts. For the cohort, immune exposure information was limited to CMV serostatus. Most TCR sequences were observed very rarely across donors, whereas some public TCRs were present in many individuals. A cluster of highly shared sequence variants was judged likely to represent a technical artifact of the sequencing pipeline. A further reported finding was that TCR beta sequences accurately predicted the HLA-A and HLA-B alleles for most subjects in the first cohort. A later analysis found that most CMV-associated TCR beta chains appeared HLA-restricted, with HLA associations seemingly driven largely by CMV exposure. Roughly uniform sequencing depth across donors was assumed in presence/absence analyses, although this assumption may not hold. In a later genetic analysis, fewer N-insertions in productive TCRs were reported among donors in an Asian-associated ancestry cluster than the roughly 700-donor mean. Specific HLA alleles were associated with around 18,000 TCR beta sequences at a false discovery rate of 0.05 in a later analysis. A later analysis found that HLA-associated TCR beta chains were more clonally expanded and had lower generation probabilities than equally common non-associated chains. Broadly in line with IMGT annotations, most TCR beta V segments showed up in productive rearrangements about 87% or about 30% of the time in an earlier analysis of a few hundred of the donors. Because counts were too low, around 18 rarely observed V segments, including chromosome 9 orphons, were left out of the earlier analysis of 587 of the donors. In a later genetic analysis, a missense DCLRE1C variant was associated with V-gene and J-gene trimming of TCR beta chains, and the association was replicated in an independent cohort. In the study, approximately 160 TCR beta chains were listed as associated with cytomegalovirus. When HLA alleles, especially DR and DQ, strongly co-occurred, TCR associations were difficult to assign to individual alleles. A later analysis reported that several top co-occurrence clusters appeared linked to parvovirus B19, influenza, CMV and Epstein-Barr virus. Because some donors lacked HLA typing at each locus, the association tests relied only on the typed subset. Some IMGT-functional V segments, including TRBV6-2 and TRBV6-3, could not be told apart with the 87-base-pair reads, so those segments were excluded. According to the authors, the approach could potentially be generalized to other disease states and immunological phenotypes. A few of the identified cytomegalovirus-associated TCR beta chains were confirmed in vitro to be specific for cytomegalovirus antigens. In a later analysis, TCR association rates were found to vary across HLA loci, with the most associated TCRs seen for DRB1 alleles and the fewest for HLA-C alleles.

Libraries were prepared through the immunoSEQ multiplex PCR assay. For the multiplex PCR, a mixture combining 60 forward primers for TCR Vbeta segments and 13 reverse primers for TCR Jbeta segments was used. Amplification of the CDR3 region of rearranged TCR beta genes was performed with a multiplex PCR assay on genomic DNA. The Illumina HiSeq System was used to sequence the amplified TCR beta libraries as 87-base-pair reads. The authors' analysis ran thus. Across the 700 or so repertoires, a later analysis counted 80 million or so unique TCR beta chains, roughly 11 million of which were shared by at least two donors. To remove PCR and sequencing errors, raw reads were error-corrected and collapsed into unique sequences using a nearest-neighbor algorithm that merged closely related sequences. Alignment of CDR3 sequences to IMGT reference sequences was used to assign V, D and J gene segments. For a sequence to be retained, a match of at least six nucleotides to both a V gene segment and a J gene segment was required. A rearrangement was called productive if the CDR3 had no stop codons and remained in frame with V and J, and every other rearrangement was called non-productive. Following IMGT convention, CDR3 was defined as the stretch from the second conserved V-encoded cysteine up to the conserved J-encoded phenylalanine. The earlier analysis of about 620 of the donors excluded sequences that lacked an unambiguous match to a single V gene segment. In an earlier analysis of more than 500 of the donors, a V segment was called functional when productive rearrangements were above 56.7%, and segregating when the standard deviation between donors exceeded 5%. A statistical classification framework was developed to diagnose cytomegalovirus status using the catalog of TCR beta chain sequences. V and J gene assignment, in a later analysis, came from comparing TCR nucleotide sequences with IMGT/GENE-DB human TR gene sequences. Using the TCRdist pipeline, a later analysis assigned CDR3 sequences along with most-parsimonious VDJ recombination scenarios. In a later analysis, each TCR beta chain was defined by its CDR3 amino acid sequence together with its V-gene family, and reads lacking a unique V-gene family were excluded. As a way to deal with suspected cross-contamination and a sequencing artifact, a later analysis dropped 450 to 600 nucleotide sequences that were highly shared and had low generation probability. For each public chain, a later analysis derived a clonal expansion index from normalized ranks of inferred template counts within each repertoire. A later analysis computed generation probabilities with a VDJ recombination model fitted to out-of-frame rearrangements, and checked the results against IGoR. In a later analysis, TCR-TCR, TCR-HLA and TCR-CMV co-occurrence was scored with hypergeometric tests, and a repertoire-size bias correction was applied to TCR pairs. False discovery rates were estimated in a later analysis by permuting HLA or CMV assignments 20 times. In a later analysis, co-occurring TCRs were grouped using DBSCAN, with TCRdist sequence similarity added in when clustering inside HLA-allele-positive subsets. Co-occurrence clustering excluded repertoires with fewer than 30,000 or more than 120,000 public chains, plus five with anomalous nucleotide sharing. Held by TCRdb, this immuneACCESS table contains in-frame sequences only and omits some clones. Under half of the omission traces to an unresolved V gene where checked; the cause of the rest is unknown. The V and J calls and clone size were taken over from that table, and D and trimming were inferred from the DNA. This sample holds about 150,000 clones; approximately 81% were observed only once. Jointly, the top ten make up about 2.1% of the sample.

The cohort consisted of 666 healthy bone marrow donors. All cohort members were sampled while nominally healthy, although unrecorded immune exposures were likely present. The donor tested CMV seronegative, placing the donor among the approximately 360 seronegative members of the cohort. A peripheral blood sample was provided by each donor, and peripheral blood mononuclear cells were used for TCR beta sequencing. The Qiagen DNeasy Blood Extraction Kit was used to extract genomic DNA from the blood cell samples. As for this clone: The specificity of this receptor is unknown. One base away there is no much larger clone; base qualities are not given.

V and J are truncated by 4 bases and 6 bases respectively, leaving an intervening sequence of 18 bases. The CDR3 spans 15 residues, from the cysteine through the phenylalanine. Just CDR3 DNA is preserved here, 45 bases in frame from base 1. CDR1 and CDR2 (SGDLS, YYNGEE) derive from the germline V gene. This receptor chain uses TRBV9 and TRBJ2-3; perhaps TRBD2 is the D gene, with 6 bases matching. The specimen was PBMCs. This TCR came from a woman in her late teens or twenties in good health and CMV-seronegative. The nucleotide sequence reads as follows: TGTGCCAGCAGCACCCGAGGTGGAGGGTTGGATACGCAGTATTTT. Its amino acids are CASSTRGGGLDTQYF.